This TCR beta chain is drawn from a study of early stage breast cancer tumors. Study-level information: Among around 12 ER+/PR+/HER2- tumors, eight were ductal, four lobular. Study results and caveats: Comparing each tissue with blood distinguished tumor from normal in most of the 16 patients.

This clone showed up just once. Its target is not known. After removal of 3 bases from V and 7 bases from J, the junction contained 5 bases not matched to a gene. There are 14 residues in the CDR3. Germline assignment: CDR1 KGHSH and CDR2 LQKENI. Clones were read by immunoSEQ multiplex PCR, and TCRdb kept only the in-frame ones, dropping some. The data hold 69,000 or so clones, with around 80% observed a single time. Material for sequencing was blood. This TCR came from a person in their 40s with breast cancer. J is TRBJ2-7 and V is TRBV18; 11 positions agree with TRBD1. In nucleotides, the CDR3 is TGTGCCAGCTCACCGGACAGGGGGCGTCGGGAGCAGTACTTC. Translated, it gives CASSPDRGRREQYF. Drawing the rest from reference TRBV18 and TRBJ2-7, the complete variable domain is NAGVMQNPRHLVRRRGQEARLRCSPMKGHSHVYWYRQLPEEGLKFMVYLQKENIIDESGMPKERFSAEFPKEGPSILRIQQVVRGDSAAYFCASSPDRGRREQYFGPGTRLTVT.